These 14 T cell receptor beta chains originate from one sample sequenced in a study of blood T cell repertoires in COVID-19. The table came from immunoSEQ multiplex PCR; TCRdb's copy has only in-frame clones and leaves some out. The sample has about 140,000 clones; roughly four fifths are singletons. The specimen was peripheral blood. Receptors originate from a man older than 75 with acute or convalescent COVID-19.

V and J are TRBV14 and TRBJ2-7; a possible D gene is TRBD2 (5 bases). Trimming took 1 base from V and 0 from J, leaving 19 bases between them. The CDR3 has 18 residues. The germline CDR1 and CDR2 sequences are SGHDN and FVKESK. DNA for the CDR3: TGTGCCAGCAGCCAAGTAAGGGTTTCGGGATATGACTCCTACGAGCAGTACTTC. Protein sequence: CASSQVRVSGYDSYEQYF.

The chain couples TRBV28 to TRBJ1-1; D is possibly TRBD1 (6 bases). With 6 bases removed from V and 8 bases from J, the gap between germline ends came to 19 bases. This CDR3 is 14 amino acids long. CDR1 is MDHEN and CDR2 is SYDVKM in the germline V gene. CDR3 amino acids: CASSVLGTTGEAFF. CDR3 in DNA: TGTGCCAGCAGCGTCCTCGGGACAACTGGGGAAGCTTTCTTT.

V gene TRBV7-8 combines with J gene TRBJ2-5, with 7 bases identical to TRBD1. The V gene end was trimmed by 5 bases and the J gene end by 3 bases; junction bases not matched to a gene: 6. Per the germline V gene, CDR1 is SGHVS and CDR2 is FQNEAQ. The CDR3 loop spans 14 amino acids. The DNA for the CDR3 is TGTGCCAGCAGCGCGGCCGGGACAGAAGAGACCCAGTACTTC. Protein product: CASSAAGTEETQYF.

This clone has just a few counts. V gene TRBV5-4 combines with J gene TRBJ2-5; 9 nucleotides match TRBD2. Looked up from germline, CDR1 is SGHNT and CDR2 is YYREEE (reference sequence). J lost 0 bases, V lost 7 bases, and 10 bases had no gene match. The CDR3 totals 16 residues. The CDR3 bases are TGTGCCAGCGGATTTCGAGCGGGGGGTAACCAAGAGACCCAGTACTTC. It specifies CASGFRAGGNQETQYF.

This clone has just a few counts. The rearrangement joins TRBV15 to TRBJ2-7, with D unclear. The CDR3 is 12 amino acids. The germline V gene has CDR1 LNHNV and CDR2 YYDKDF (reference sequence). Trimming took 4 bases from V and 3 from J, leaving 7 bases between them. CDR3 residues: CATSTRNYEQYF. For the CDR3, the DNA is TGTGCCACCAGCACTCGTAACTACGAGCAGTACTTC. The full variable domain, its missing parts supplied by reference TRBV15 and TRBJ2-7, is DAMVIQNPRYQVTQFGKPVTLSCSQTLNHNVMYWYQQKSSQAPKLLFHYYDKDFNNEADTPDNFQSRRPNTSFCFLDIRSPGLGDTAMYLCATSTRNYEQYFGPGTRLTVT.

The gene calls are TRBV28 and TRBJ1-2; unclear D gene. CDR3 length: 13 residues. CDR1 is MDHEN, CDR2 SYDVKM, per germline. V was clipped by 5 bases and J by 3 bases, with 10 bases between them. The CDR3 nucleotides are TGTGCCAGCAGTCTAAACGGGGACTATGGCTACACCTTC. This encodes CASSLNGDYGYTF.

This sequence joins TRBV9 and TRBJ1-2; tentative D call: TRBD1 (6 bases). CDR1 is SGDLS and CDR2 is YYNGEE in the germline V gene. V gave up 3 bases and J gave up 4 bases, with 13 bases separating them. This CDR3 has 14 residues. The CDR3 reads CASSGGRPSYGYTF. The CDR3 bases are TGTGCCAGCAGCGGGGGGCGCCCCTCCTATGGCTACACCTTC. The full variable domain, in which reference TRBV9 and TRBJ1-2 provide the parts outside the CDR3, is DSGVTQTPKHLITATGQRVTLRCSPRSGDLSVYWYQQSLDQGLQFLIQYYNGEERAKGNILERFSAQQFPDLHSELNLSSLELGDSALYFCASSGGRPSYGYTFGSGTRLTVV.

This clone has just a few counts. The chain employs TRBV29-1 and TRBJ1-5; D gene uncertain. Germline CDR1 reads SQVTM; CDR2 reads ANQGSEA. Trimming removed 1 base from V and 3 bases from J, with 13 bases in between. This CDR3 has 15 amino acids. This CDR3 is CSVEVVGSHNQPQHF. DNA for the CDR3: TGCAGCGTTGAAGTGGTGGGCTCGCACAATCAGCCCCAGCATTTT.

The J gene is TRBJ2-5, the V gene TRBV6-6; 8 nucleotides align to TRBD1. Trimming at V came to 5 bases and at J to 3 bases, leaving 8 bases not matched to a gene. In germline, CDR1 is MNHNY, CDR2 SVGAGI (reference sequence). The CDR3 contains 15 residues. CDR3 in DNA: TGTGCCAGCAGTGACCCGACAGGGGCCAAAGAGACCCAGTACTTC. It yields the protein CASSDPTGAKETQYF.

J is TRBJ2-7 and V is TRBV5-8; 9 bases line up with TRBD1. V trimming: 5 bases; J trimming: 3 bases; junction bases outside the gene matches: 9. Per the germline V gene, CDR1 is SGHTS and CDR2 is YDEGEE. The CDR3 sequence is 15 residues long. DNA for the CDR3: TGTGCCAGCAGTACAGGGACAGGGATTAACTACGAGCAGTACTTC. Translation gives CASSTGTGINYEQYF. Looking up the rest from reference TRBV5-8 and TRBJ2-7 gives the full variable domain: EAGVTQSPTHLIKTRGQQATLRCSPISGHTSVYWYQQALGLGLQFLLWYDEGEERNRGNFPPRFSGRQFPNYSSELNVNALELEDSALYLCASSTGTGINYEQYFGPGTRLTVT.

CDR3 region: CASSSDRARTGELFF. For the CDR3, the DNA is TGTGCCAGCAGCTCGGACAGGGCGCGGACCGGGGAGCTGTTTTTT. The chain uses TRBV7-2 and TRBJ2-2; TRBD1 agrees at 8 bases. The V segment lost 4 bases and the J segment 5 bases; nucleotides outside the gene matches: 6. This CDR3 region has 15 residues. Germline CDR1 reads SGHTA; CDR2 reads FQGNSA. Based on the CDR3 plus reference TRBV7-2 and TRBJ2-2, the full variable domain is GAGVSQSPSNKVTEKGKDVELRCDPISGHTALYWYRQSLGQGLEFLIYFQGNSAPDKSGLPSDRFSAERTGGSVSTLTIQRTQQEDSAVYLCASSSDRARTGELFFGEGSRLTVL.

This clone was picked up one time. V and J are TRBV18 and TRBJ2-7; TRBD1 matches 7 bases. Germline V gene sequence: CDR1 KGHSH, CDR2 LQKENI. The length of the CDR3 is 15 residues. Losses at the gene ends were 2 bases for V and 1 base for J; bases not matched to a gene: 5. The CDR3 sequence: CASSPATGQSYEQYF. The CDR3 region has the DNA TGTGCCAGCTCACCAGCGACAGGGCAATCCTACGAGCAGTACTTC.

The chain is built from TRBV30 and TRBJ2-7, with TRBD2 matching 14 bases. The CDR3 is 14 residues long. Per germline, CDR1 GTSNPN and CDR2 SVGIG (reference sequence). V trimming: 5 bases; J trimming: 7 bases; junction bases outside the gene matches: 7. DNA for the CDR3: TGTGCCTGGCAGGGACTAGCGGGGGACCGGGAGCAGTACTTC. Translation: CAWQGLAGDREQYF.

This chain connects TRBV5-1 to TRBJ2-1; TRBD1 might be the D (6 bases). The CDR3 has 18 residues. V dropped 0 bases and J dropped 9 bases, with 25 bases sitting between them. The germline V gene encodes CDR1 SGHRS and CDR2 YFSETQ. The chain's CDR3 is CASSLERGKGRGASEQFF. The CDR3 nucleotides are TGCGCCAGCAGCTTGGAAAGGGGTAAAGGCAGGGGAGCTTCTGAGCAGTTCTTC.